One T cell receptor beta chain is described in this entry. The antigen remains unidentified. The record originates from a study of blood T cells in healthy people across ages. Overall study results and limits: It was not known whether donors were CMV positive (a possible confounder of expanded clonotype changes). Age advanced and TCR beta diversity per million T cells fell, roughly linearly.

This CDR3 has 13 amino acids. V was cut by 6 bases and J by 1 base, with 9 bases left in between. The V gene's germline CDR1 is SEHNR and CDR2 FQNEAQ (reference sequence). The authors ran a second PCR of roughly 7 to 11 cycles using a sample-barcoded 5' primer and a J-beta primer mix. TCRdb re-derived calls from the 5' RACE reads in MiXCR, one entry per CDR3 protein. The table records over 1.5 million distinct CDR3 sequences, around 50% of them present only once. The chain is built from TRBV7-9 and TRBJ1-1, with unresolved D. This receptor was identified in a woman in her thirties or forties in good health. Specimen: blood. The CDR3 region has the DNA TGTGCCAGCAGTTTTACTGCGAACACTGAAGCTTTCTTT. Residues: CASSFTANTEAFF.